Described below is a single T cell receptor (beta chain) sequence and its context. Its specificity is not known. The data were obtained in a study of cytomegalovirus exposure and HLA in healthy donors. Regarding the study as a whole: Differences between HLA loci emerged in a later analysis of TCR association rates, with DRB1 most and HLA-C fewest. In a later analysis, compared with equally common non-associated chains, HLA-associated beta chains were more expanded.

In the PCR, 60 Vbeta and 13 Jbeta primers were used. Profiling relied on immunoSEQ multiplex PCR, and the TCRdb table lists in-frame clones only, not all of them. The table records about 52,000 clones, roughly 73% of them present only once. The origin of this receptor is a man between 18 and 29 years old in good health and CMV-seronegative. Sequencing used PBMCs.

The CDR3, as DNA: TGTGCCAGCAGCTTAGTAGCGGGAGGGTCCCACGGCTACGAGCAGTACTTC. Its translation is CASSLVAGGSHGYEQYF. The gene calls are TRBV7-2 and TRBJ2-7, with TRBD2 matching over 11 bases. V was clipped by 1 base and J by 3 bases; unmatched bases: 8. CDR3 length equals 17 residues. CDR1 SGHTA and CDR2 FQGNSA come from the germline V gene.